These 27 T cell receptor beta chains originate from one sample sequenced in a study of blood T cell repertoires in COVID-19. TCRdb's copy holds only in-frame clones and misses some; the assay was immunoSEQ multiplex PCR. This sample has approximately 340,000 clones, with approximately 82% found just once. Input material: peripheral blood. The receptors come from a man younger than 40 with active or convalescent COVID-19.

There are a few counts of this clone. The chain employs TRBV7-9 and TRBJ1-1; D is undetermined. CDR1 SEHNR and CDR2 FQNEAQ come from the germline V gene (reference sequence). With 5 bases removed from V and 1 base from J, the gap between germline ends came to 11 bases. The CDR3 runs 14 residues. CDR3 in DNA: TGTGCCAGCAGCAAAGGAGGAAGGAACACTGAAGCTTTCTTT. This sequence encodes CASSKGGRNTEAFF.

DNA for the CDR3: TGTGCCAGCAGCCCGCTGTTAGGGGAGCAGTATTTT. As protein: CASSPLLGEQYF. This rearrangement joins TRBV7-6 to TRBJ2-3; tentatively, D is TRBD1 (5 bases). The CDR3 consists of 12 residues. Germline V gene lookup returns CDR1 SGHVS and CDR2 FNYEAQ. Trimming shortened V by 5 bases and J by 11 bases, and 14 bases separated the two germline ends.

The rearrangement joins TRBV2 to TRBJ1-4, with D hard to call. CDR1 and CDR2 (germline): SNHLY, FYNNEI. Trimming pared 8 bases from V and 4 bases from J, leaving 8 bases between. CDR3 length: 12 amino acids. Here the CDR3 reads CASGQLNEKLFF. CDR3 bases: TGTGCCAGCGGGCAGCTTAATGAAAAACTGTTTTTT. Drawing the rest from reference TRBV2 and TRBJ1-4, the complete variable domain is EPEVTQTPSHQVTQMGQEVILRCVPISNHLYFYWYRQILGQKVEFLVSFYNNEISEKSEIFDDQFSVERPDGSNFTLKIRSTKLEDSAMYFCASGQLNEKLFFGSGTQLSVL.

The chain couples TRBV7-2 to TRBJ2-3; 9 nucleotides agree with TRBD2. The CDR3 extends over 15 amino acids. V was clipped by 2 bases and J by 5 bases; unmatched bases: 5. Germline assignment: CDR1 SGHTA and CDR2 FQGNSA. In DNA form, the CDR3 reads TGTGCCAGCAGCTTAAGGCTAGCGGGAAAAGATACGCAGTATTTT. Translation gives CASSLRLAGKDTQYF.

The genes are TRBV5-1 and TRBJ1-1, with 7 bases aligning to TRBD1. Germline CDR1 SGHRS, CDR2 YFSETQ. J was trimmed by 0 bases and V by 1 base; bases with no gene match: 3. This CDR3 is built from 15 residues. CDR3 sequence (DNA): TGCGCCAGCAGCTTGAGGCAGGGGGTGAACACTGAAGCTTTCTTT. This encodes CASSLRQGVNTEAFF.

This chain links TRBV24-1 with TRBJ1-5; a possible D gene is TRBD1 (6 bases). Between the trimmed V and J ends, which lost 4 bases and 1 base, there was a span of 10 bases. Germline V gene lookup returns CDR1 KGHDR and CDR2 SFDVKD. The CDR3 runs 15 residues. The CDR3 sequence is CATSEGGASNQPQHF. The CDR3 DNA follows: TGTGCCACCAGTGAAGGGGGGGCGAGCAATCAGCCCCAGCATTTT.

The chain recombines TRBV4-3 with TRBJ1-2, with unresolved D. Germline-derived CDR1 and CDR2 are LGHNA and YSLEER. The CDR3 extends over 13 amino acids. The germline V and J ends were trimmed by 0 bases and 5 bases, with 7 bases remaining between them. The CDR3 is CASSQEAGYGYTF. CDR3 bases: TGCGCCAGCAGCCAAGAGGCCGGGTATGGCTACACCTTC.

The chain couples TRBV6-2 or TRBV6-3 to TRBJ2-2; possible D gene TRBD2, 5 bases. V was shortened by 0 bases and J by 3 bases, with 5 bases between the two germline ends. This CDR3 has 14 residues. Germline-derived CDR1 and CDR2 are MNHEY and SVGEGT. This chain's CDR3 is CASSYSGDTGELFF. CDR3 nucleotide sequence: TGTGCCAGCAGTTACTCCGGGGACACCGGGGAGCTGTTTTTT.

The chain recombines TRBV7-3 with TRBJ2-3; 7 positions agree with TRBD1. The CDR3 is made up of 15 amino acids. Trimming removed 5 bases from V and 1 base from J; junction bases left unmatched: 6. CDR1 and CDR2 from the germline V gene are SGHTA and FQGTGA. The CDR3 protein is CASSPLGGGTDTQYF. As DNA, the CDR3 is TGTGCCAGCAGCCCCTTAGGGGGCGGCACAGATACGCAGTATTTT.

CDR3 coding DNA: TGTGCCAGCAGCTTAGGAGCGAACACCGGGGAGCTGTTTTTT. Encoded protein: CASSLGANTGELFF. J is TRBJ2-2 and V is TRBV7-9; D gene uncertain. The germline V gene encodes CDR1 SEHNR and CDR2 FQNEAQ (reference sequence). The ends were cut back, 1 base at V and 0 bases at J, with 3 bases in the middle. The CDR3 consists of 14 residues.

This sequence joins TRBV5-1 and TRBJ2-2; D gene ambiguous. V was clipped by 3 bases and J by 0 bases, with 9 bases between them. This CDR3 comprises 15 residues. CDR1 SGHRS and CDR2 YFSETQ come from the germline V gene. The CDR3 sequence: CASSSFLANTGELFF. CDR3 nucleotide sequence: TGCGCCAGCAGCTCGTTTCTAGCGAACACCGGGGAGCTGTTTTTT.

The chain employs TRBV7-2 and TRBJ2-7; 8 nucleotides agree with TRBD2. V trimming: 1 base; J trimming: 1 base; junction bases outside the gene matches: 3. The CDR3 runs 15 residues. CDR1 and CDR2 (germline): SGHTA, FQGNSA. The chain's CDR3 is CASSLGAGASYEQYF. In DNA, the CDR3 is TGTGCCAGCAGCTTAGGAGCGGGGGCGTCCTACGAGCAGTACTTC. Drawing the rest from reference TRBV7-2 and TRBJ2-7, the complete variable domain is GAGVSQSPSNKVTEKGKDVELRCDPISGHTALYWYRQSLGQGLEFLIYFQGNSAPDKSGLPSDRFSAERTGGSVSTLTIQRTQQEDSAVYLCASSLGAGASYEQYFGPGTRLTVT.

This chain connects TRBV5-1 to TRBJ1-3; a possible D gene is TRBD1 (6 bases). The CDR3 is 16 amino acids. V lost 3 bases to trimming and J lost 4 bases, with 17 bases between them. Germline V gives CDR1 SGHRS, CDR2 YFSETQ. In nucleotides, the CDR3 is TGCGCCAGCAGCTCGGCCCACGCAGGGGACGGAAACACCATATATTTT. It codes for CASSSAHAGDGNTIYF. Full variable domain (rest looked up from reference TRBV5-1 and TRBJ1-3): KAGVTQTPRYLIKTRGQQVTLSCSPISGHRSVSWYQQTPGQGLQFLFEYFSETQRNKGNFPGRFSGRQFSNSRSEMNVSTLELGDSALYLCASSSAHAGDGNTIYFGEGSWLTVV.

The V gene is TRBV19, the J gene TRBJ1-5; perhaps TRBD1 as D (6 bases). The germline V gene encodes CDR1 LNHDA and CDR2 SQIVND (reference sequence). CDR3 length: 15 residues. The germline V and J ends were trimmed by 0 bases and 7 bases, with 13 bases remaining between them. In DNA, the CDR3 is TGTGCCAGTAGTATAGATACGGGGGGCTCCCAGCCCCAGCATTTT. Residues: CASSIDTGGSQPQHF.

This chain uses TRBV18 with TRBJ2-1; D uncertain. V gave up 3 bases and J gave up 4 bases, with 10 bases separating them. This CDR3 is built from 14 residues. Per germline, CDR1 KGHSH and CDR2 LQKENI. CDR3 residues: CASSPFTGYNEQFF. As DNA, the CDR3 is TGTGCCAGCTCACCGTTCACTGGTTACAATGAGCAGTTCTTC.

The CDR3 protein is CAISAGVNNSPLHF. For the CDR3, the DNA is TGTGCCATCAGTGCGGGGGTGAATAATTCACCCCTCCACTTT. This chain connects TRBV10-3 to TRBJ1-6; possibly TRBD1 for D (5 bases). The CDR3 has 14 residues. V lost 4 bases, J lost 5 bases, and 9 bases lay in between. Germline V gene sequence: CDR1 ENHRY, CDR2 SYGVKD.

This clone appeared a single time. The V call is TRBV29-1, the J call TRBJ2-7, with TRBD1 identical over 10 bases. This CDR3 comprises 14 residues. CDR1 is SQVTM and CDR2 is ANQGSEA in the germline V gene. The junction had 11 bases not matched to a gene; V was cut back by 8 bases and J by 4 bases. The CDR3 spells CSIGPGTGAYEQYF. DNA for the CDR3: TGCAGCATCGGTCCCGGGACAGGGGCGTACGAGCAGTACTTC.

In its sample, this clone was seen once. This chain joins TRBV5-1 and TRBJ1-2, with TRBD1 identical over 8 bases. The trim removed 0 bases at V and 5 bases at J, leaving 9 bases unmatched. Germline V lookup: CDR1 SGHRS, CDR2 YFSETQ. This CDR3 has 16 residues. Here the CDR3 DNA reads TGCGCCAGCAGCTTGGCAGGGCAGGGGGCGCGGTATGGCTACACCTTC. Its translation is CASSLAGQGARYGYTF.

This clone has just one count. The chain couples TRBV9 to TRBJ2-2; 9 nucleotides match TRBD2. The germline V gene encodes CDR1 SGDLS and CDR2 YYNGEE. V shed 0 bases, J shed 3 bases, and the junction held 3 bases outside the gene matches. There are 16 residues in the CDR3. The CDR3 protein is CASSVGAGGDTGELFF. CDR3 DNA sequence: TGTGCCAGCAGCGTAGGAGCGGGGGGCGACACCGGGGAGCTGTTTTTT.

The V gene is TRBV13, the J gene TRBJ2-3; a weak D match, TRBD2 (7 bases). V shed 5 bases and J shed 1 base, with 13 bases lying between them. CDR3 length: 15 amino acids. The germline V gene encodes CDR1 PRHDT and CDR2 FYEKMQ (reference sequence). CDR3 sequence: CASSPRGAGTDTQYF. The CDR3, as DNA: TGTGCCAGCAGCCCCCGGGGGGCTGGCACAGATACGCAGTATTTT.

About this clone itself: The sample carries other DNA sequences with the same CDR3. The chain is built from TRBV7-2 and TRBJ2-3; no firm D call. Trimming left V 1 base short and J 5 bases short, with 7 bases between. The CDR3 totals 13 residues. Germline values: CDR1 SGHTA, CDR2 FQGNSA. CDR3 amino acids: CASSLVGGDTQYF. CDR3 DNA sequence: TGTGCCAGCAGCTTAGTTGGCGGAGATACGCAGTATTTT.

The chain uses TRBV19 and TRBJ2-2, with a possible D match to TRBD2 (5 bases). CDR3 length equals 16 residues. CDR1 is LNHDA and CDR2 is SQIVND in the germline V gene (reference sequence). V was pared by 8 bases and J by 1 base, with 17 bases between. The CDR3 bases are TGTGCCAGTCCCCTTATTCCGCGGGTGAACACCGGGGAGCTGTTTTTT. This codes for CASPLIPRVNTGELFF.

The gene calls are TRBV6-2 or TRBV6-3 and TRBJ2-5; no definite D call. This CDR3 comprises 14 residues. V was trimmed by 0 bases and J by 5 bases, leaving 10 bases between them. The germline gives CDR1 MNHEY, CDR2 SVGEGT. For the CDR3, the DNA is TGTGCCAGCAGTTACTCGAGTTTCCGGGAGACCCAGTACTTC. It specifies CASSYSSFRETQYF.

The rearrangement joins TRBV6-5 to TRBJ1-1; 7 nucleotides line up with TRBD1. Germline values: CDR1 MNHEY, CDR2 SVGAGI. The CDR3 extends over 14 amino acids. V trimming: 6 bases; J trimming: 5 bases; junction bases outside the gene matches: 9. The CDR3 sequence is CASSDWAGGTEAFF. The DNA of the CDR3 is TGTGCCAGCAGCGATTGGGCAGGGGGGACTGAAGCTTTCTTT.

This clone was detected once. The chain recombines TRBV7-9 with TRBJ1-2; no reliable D call. The CDR3 is 13 residues long. Germline V CDR1 and CDR2: SEHNR, FQNEAQ (reference sequence). V lost 3 bases, J lost 8 bases, and 13 bases lay in between. The CDR3 bases are TGTGCCAGCAGCTTGGAGGGCCCAAGGGGCTACACCTTC. Encoded protein: CASSLEGPRGYTF.

The chain carries TRBV28 and TRBJ1-2; 7 bases align to TRBD1. V was clipped by 8 bases and J by 5 bases; unmatched bases: 14. Germline CDR1 reads MDHEN; CDR2 reads SYDVKM. This CDR3 contains 15 residues. CDR3 loop: CASQESGTDTYGYTF. As DNA, the CDR3 is TGTGCCAGCCAAGAGTCCGGGACAGATACTTATGGCTACACCTTC.

The chain combines TRBV6-5 with TRBJ1-5; D gene ambiguous. Germline lookup yields CDR1 MNHEY and CDR2 SVGAGI. Trimming stripped 6 bases from V and 2 bases from J, with 11 bases between. This CDR3 has 14 amino acids. CDR3 loop: CASSKRWGNQPQHF. The CDR3 region has the DNA TGTGCCAGCAGCAAGAGGTGGGGCAATCAGCCCCAGCATTTT.